One and the same sample provided the 3 T cell receptor beta chains below, sequenced in a study of PD-1 blockade in classical Hodgkin lymphoma. Relapse after autologous stem cell transplantation occurred in every patient, and brentuximab vedotin exposure varied. Some clones are missing from TCRdb's copy, which holds only in-frame ones; the method was immunoSEQ multiplex PCR. The profile shows about 63,000 clones, roughly 91% of them singletons. The sequencing here drew on peripheral blood mononuclear cells (PBMCs), taken before the second cycle of nivolumab. Source of these receptors: a human donor with classical Hodgkin lymphoma.

The genes are TRBV11-2 and TRBJ1-1; weak D call: TRBD1 (5 bases). Looked up from germline, CDR1 is SGHAT and CDR2 is FQNNGV. The CDR3 consists of 14 residues. Between the trimmed V and J ends, which lost 4 bases and 4 bases, there was a span of 13 bases. CDR3 sequence reads: CASSYRRNGTEAFF. The CDR3 DNA is TGTGCCAGCAGCTACAGGCGGAACGGCACTGAAGCTTTCTTT.

The gene calls are TRBV9 and TRBJ1-6; the D gene is possibly TRBD1 (5 bases). Germline V gene data show CDR1 as SGDLS and CDR2 as YYNGEE. The CDR3 consists of 14 residues. V was clipped by 4 bases and J by 9 bases, with 14 bases between them. The CDR3 bases are TGTGCCAGCAGCCAGAGGACATCGAGTTCACCCCTCCACTTT. It yields the protein CASSQRTSSSPLHF.

In DNA, the CDR3 is TGCGCCAGCAGCGCACCAATAATGCCAAAACTCCAGGGAAAAAGCTCCTACGAGCAGTACTTC. Translation: CASSAPIMPKLQGKSSYEQYF. J is TRBJ2-7 and V is TRBV5-1; D is possibly TRBD1 (5 bases). The germline V and J ends were trimmed by 4 bases and 0 bases, with 32 bases remaining between them. CDR3 length: 21 amino acids. CDR1 and CDR2 (germline): SGHRS, YFSETQ.